The rows below give T cell receptor beta chains drawn from one sample of a study of PD-L1 blockade in urothelial cancer. Profiling relied on immunoSEQ multiplex PCR, and the TCRdb table lists in-frame clones only, not all of them. The sample has about 84,000 clones, over 80% seen once. The sequences come from PBMCs, collected around atezolizumab (anti-PD-L1) treatment. Every receptor here comes from a man aged 70-80 years with urothelial cancer. Both conserved end residues are part of each CDR3. The D gene is left open where the match is weak. The size field is filled for only some rows; it gives once, few, many or a size class.

V	size	J	D	CDR3
TRBV18	-	TRBJ2-4	TRBD1	CASSPQQGAGAKNIQYF
TRBV4-1	-	TRBJ2-3	-	CASSQRGAPSTQYF
TRBV6-5	-	TRBJ1-1	-	CASSPGGGQTEAFF
TRBV11-3	-	TRBJ2-7	TRBD1	CASSLVYQGDREQYF
TRBV19	-	TRBJ1-6	-	CATTPGTHNSPLHF
TRBV11-2	-	TRBJ1-1	TRBD1	CASSLERGGRVWPEAFF
TRBV9	once	TRBJ2-3	TRBD2	CASSVGTSGGAGDTQYF
TRBV19	-	TRBJ2-3	TRBD1	CASSITGEWADTQYF
TRBV9	-	TRBJ2-4	TRBD2	CASSSTGGLANIQYF
TRBV5-4	-	TRBJ1-2	-	CASSLAPDSLNYGYTF
TRBV7-3	few	TRBJ1-2	-	CASSPQGSGYGYTF
TRBV5-1	many	TRBJ1-3	-	CASSHDGSGNTIYF
TRBV4-1	-	TRBJ2-5	-	CASSRTVPQETQYF
TRBV9	-	TRBJ2-3	TRBD2	CASSARTSGTDTQYF
TRBV2	-	TRBJ2-3	TRBD1	CASSLQGVGDTQYF
TRBV2	-	TRBJ1-6	TRBD1	CASSEGGMRQGTGPSPLHF
TRBV11-2	-	TRBJ1-1	TRBD1	CASSSFQDREPEAFF
TRBV18	-	TRBJ2-3	-	CASSPKPSATDTQYF
TRBV9	-	TRBJ2-1	TRBD2	CASGTSGINEQFF
TRBV21-1	-	TRBJ2-3	-	CASSKLDNADTQYF
TRBV11-2	-	TRBJ2-5	TRBD2	CASSFPLAGVETQYF
TRBV6-5	-	TRBJ1-1	-	CATQPRVGENTEAFF
TRBV7-9	-	TRBJ2-1	-	CASSSPDWSSYNEQFF
TRBV19	-	TRBJ1-5	-	CASNRRAGIGQPQHF
TRBV20-1	-	TRBJ1-1	-	CSARVTGSSFF
TRBV10-3	-	TRBJ2-1	-	CAISEYRTNNEQFF
TRBV6-1	-	TRBJ1-1	TRBD1	CASSATGGPTEAFF
TRBV7-3	-	TRBJ2-3	TRBD2	CASSPGTSGTDTQYF
TRBV2	-	TRBJ2-5	-	CASSTELRETQYF
TRBV5-1	-	TRBJ1-1	-	CASSSGHLNTEAFF
TRBV7-9	-	TRBJ2-3	-	CASSQGHRDTDTQYF
TRBV18	-	TRBJ2-7	TRBD1	CASSRTPGQGDYSYEQYF
TRBV28	-	TRBJ2-1	-	CASSPPTGSSYNEQFF
TRBV5-8	few	TRBJ2-1	-	CASSLAQGIEQFF
TRBV28	-	TRBJ2-2	TRBD1	CASSRQGYTGELFF
TRBV19	-	TRBJ2-1	TRBD1	CASSPRQGANYNEQFF
TRBV19	-	TRBJ2-4	TRBD1	CASSTGTGSHIQYF
TRBV6-5	-	TRBJ1-2	TRBD1	CASSSPRDRGNGYTF
TRBV7-2	-	TRBJ2-1	-	CASSFPISPSSYNEQFF
TRBV30	few	TRBJ2-3	TRBD2	CAWSKAGPDTQYF
TRBV2	-	TRBJ2-1	-	CASIALAYNEQFF